This TCR beta chain originates from a study of CD8 T cells in Susac syndrome. Random hexamers primed reverse transcription of roughly 0.5 to 1 ug RNA. TCRdb re-derived calls from the immunoSEQ multiplex PCR reads in MiXCR, one entry per CDR3 protein. Of roughly 150,000 distinct CDR3 sequences listed, 85% to 95% were seen once; the top ten hold 0.13%. The CDR3 length is 16 residues. Germline V lookup: CDR1 SGHAT, CDR2 FQNNGV. V was clipped by 2 bases and J by 7 bases, with 17 bases between them. The rearrangement links TRBV11-2 to TRBJ2-2; possibly TRBD1 or TRBD2 for D (5 bases each). The clonotype was recovered from a human donor in good health. The sample was CD4+ T cells from PBMCs. CDR3 in DNA: TGTGCCAGCAGCTTAACAGGCAGCGGCTACGGCGGGGAGCTGTTTTTT. This codes for CASSLTGSGYGGELFF.